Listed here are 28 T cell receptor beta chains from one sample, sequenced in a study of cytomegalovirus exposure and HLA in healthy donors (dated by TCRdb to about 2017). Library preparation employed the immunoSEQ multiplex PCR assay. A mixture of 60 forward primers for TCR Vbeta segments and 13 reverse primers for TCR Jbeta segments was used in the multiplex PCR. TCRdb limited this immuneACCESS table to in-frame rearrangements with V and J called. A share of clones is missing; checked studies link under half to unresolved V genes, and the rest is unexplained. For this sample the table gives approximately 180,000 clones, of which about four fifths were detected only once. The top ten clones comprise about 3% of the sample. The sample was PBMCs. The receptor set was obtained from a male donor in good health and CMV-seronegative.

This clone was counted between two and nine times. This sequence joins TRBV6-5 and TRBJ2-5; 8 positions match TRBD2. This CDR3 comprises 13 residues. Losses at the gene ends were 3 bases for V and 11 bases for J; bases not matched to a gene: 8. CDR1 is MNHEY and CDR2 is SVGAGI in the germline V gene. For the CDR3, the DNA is TGTGCCAGCAGTTATTCCCACGGGGGGGAGCAGTACTTC. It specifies CASSYSHGGEQYF.

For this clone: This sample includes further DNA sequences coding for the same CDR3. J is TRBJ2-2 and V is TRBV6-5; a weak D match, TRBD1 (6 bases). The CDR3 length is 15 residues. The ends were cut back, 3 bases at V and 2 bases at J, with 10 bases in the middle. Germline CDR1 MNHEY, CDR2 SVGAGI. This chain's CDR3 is CASSYSRGNTGELFF. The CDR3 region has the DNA TGTGCCAGCAGTTATTCCAGGGGTAACACCGGGGAGCTGTTTTTT.

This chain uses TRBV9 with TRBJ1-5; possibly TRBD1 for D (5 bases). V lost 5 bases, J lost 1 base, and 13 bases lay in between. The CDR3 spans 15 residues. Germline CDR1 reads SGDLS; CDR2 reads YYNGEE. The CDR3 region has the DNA TGTGCCAGCAGTCTTGGGGCAGGGAGCAATCAGCCCCAGCATTTT. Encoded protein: CASSLGAGSNQPQHF.

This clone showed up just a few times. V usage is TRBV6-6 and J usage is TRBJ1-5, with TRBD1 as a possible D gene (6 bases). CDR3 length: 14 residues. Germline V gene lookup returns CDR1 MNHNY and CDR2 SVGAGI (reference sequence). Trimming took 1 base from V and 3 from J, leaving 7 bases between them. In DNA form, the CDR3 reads TGTGCCAGCAGTTACTGGACAGACAATCAGCCCCAGCATTTT. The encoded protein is CASSYWTDNQPQHF.

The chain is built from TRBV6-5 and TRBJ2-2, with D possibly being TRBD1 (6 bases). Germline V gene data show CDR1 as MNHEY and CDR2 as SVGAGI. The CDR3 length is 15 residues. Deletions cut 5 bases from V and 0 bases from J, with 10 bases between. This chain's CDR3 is CASSTWTANTGELFF. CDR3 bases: TGTGCCAGCAGTACATGGACAGCGAACACCGGGGAGCTGTTTTTT.

As DNA, the CDR3 is TGTGCCTCCGCTGAGGACAGGGAAAACGAGCAGTACTTC. Its translation: CASAEDRENEQYF. The V and J genes are TRBV10-3 and TRBJ2-7, with 8 bases that match TRBD1. The V gene end was trimmed by 11 bases and the J gene end by 5 bases; junction bases not matched to a gene: 11. The CDR3 sequence is 13 residues long. The germline V gene encodes CDR1 ENHRY and CDR2 SYGVKD.

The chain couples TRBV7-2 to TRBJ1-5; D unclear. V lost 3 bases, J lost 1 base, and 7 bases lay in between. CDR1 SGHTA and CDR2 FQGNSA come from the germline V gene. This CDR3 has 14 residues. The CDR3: CASSFYPSNQPQHF. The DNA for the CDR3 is TGTGCCAGCAGCTTCTATCCAAGCAATCAGCCCCAGCATTTT.

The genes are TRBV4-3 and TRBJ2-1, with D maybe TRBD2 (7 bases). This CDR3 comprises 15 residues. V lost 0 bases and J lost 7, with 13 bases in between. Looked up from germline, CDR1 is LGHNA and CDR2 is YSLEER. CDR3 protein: CASSQDGGAGNEQFF. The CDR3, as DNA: TGCGCCAGCAGCCAAGATGGGGGGGCTGGGAATGAGCAGTTCTTC.

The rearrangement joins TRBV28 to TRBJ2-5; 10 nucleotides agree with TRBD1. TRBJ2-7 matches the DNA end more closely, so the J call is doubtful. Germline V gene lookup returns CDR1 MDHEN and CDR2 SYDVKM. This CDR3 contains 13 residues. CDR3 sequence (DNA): TGTGCCAGCAGAGGGACAGGGGCCTACGAGCAGTACTTC. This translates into CASRGTGAYEQYF.

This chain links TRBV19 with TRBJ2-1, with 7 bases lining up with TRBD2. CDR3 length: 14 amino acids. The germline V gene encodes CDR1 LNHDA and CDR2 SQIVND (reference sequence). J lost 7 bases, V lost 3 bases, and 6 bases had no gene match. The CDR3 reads CASSISREGNEQFF. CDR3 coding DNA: TGTGCCAGTAGTATTTCAAGGGAGGGGAATGAGCAGTTCTTC.

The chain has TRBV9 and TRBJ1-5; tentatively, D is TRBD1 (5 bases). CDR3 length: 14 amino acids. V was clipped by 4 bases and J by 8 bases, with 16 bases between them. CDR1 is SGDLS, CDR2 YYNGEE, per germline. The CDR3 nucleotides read TGTGCCAGCAGCATACGGGGCGGGATCGAGCCCCAGCATTTT. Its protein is CASSIRGGIEPQHF.

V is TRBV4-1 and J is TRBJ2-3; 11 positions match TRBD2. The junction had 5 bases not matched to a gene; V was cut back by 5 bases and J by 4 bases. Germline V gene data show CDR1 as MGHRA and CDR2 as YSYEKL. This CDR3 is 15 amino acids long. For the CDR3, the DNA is TGCGCCAGCAGCAGTAGCGGGGGGGCCCCAGATACGCAGTATTTT. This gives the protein CASSSSGGAPDTQYF.

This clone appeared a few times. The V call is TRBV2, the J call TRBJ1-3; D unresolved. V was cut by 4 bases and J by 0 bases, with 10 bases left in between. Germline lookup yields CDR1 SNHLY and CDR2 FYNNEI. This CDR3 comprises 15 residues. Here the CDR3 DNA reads TGTGCCAGCAGTGGACGGAGCGCCTCTGGAAACACCATATATTTT. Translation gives CASSGRSASGNTIYF.

CDR3 in amino acids: CASSLLDSNEQFF. The DNA of the CDR3 is TGTGCCAGCAGCTTATTAGACTCCAATGAGCAGTTCTTC. This chain joins TRBV7-9 and TRBJ2-1; D not certain. The ends were cut back, 2 bases at V and 6 bases at J, with 8 bases in the middle. This CDR3 is 13 amino acids long. The germline V gene has CDR1 SEHNR and CDR2 FQNEAQ (reference sequence).

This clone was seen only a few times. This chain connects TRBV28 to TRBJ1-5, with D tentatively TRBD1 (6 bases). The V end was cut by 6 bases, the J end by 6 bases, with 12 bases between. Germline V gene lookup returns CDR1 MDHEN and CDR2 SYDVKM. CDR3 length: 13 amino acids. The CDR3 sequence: CASRRGRRQPQHF. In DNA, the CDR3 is TGTGCCAGCAGGCGGGGGCGCCGTCAGCCCCAGCATTTT.

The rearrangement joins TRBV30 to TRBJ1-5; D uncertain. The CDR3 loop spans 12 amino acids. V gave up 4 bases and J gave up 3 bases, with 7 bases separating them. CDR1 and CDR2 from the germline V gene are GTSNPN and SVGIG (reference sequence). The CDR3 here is CAWNLFNQPQHF. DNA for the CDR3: TGTGCCTGGAATCTTTTCAATCAGCCCCAGCATTTT.

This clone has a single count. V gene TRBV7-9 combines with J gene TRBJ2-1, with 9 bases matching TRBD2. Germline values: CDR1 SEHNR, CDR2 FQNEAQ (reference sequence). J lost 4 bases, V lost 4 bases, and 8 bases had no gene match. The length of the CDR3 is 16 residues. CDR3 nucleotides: TGTGCCAGCAGCTCGTTAGTAGCGGGGGAGTACAATGAGCAGTTCTTC. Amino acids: CASSSLVAGEYNEQFF.

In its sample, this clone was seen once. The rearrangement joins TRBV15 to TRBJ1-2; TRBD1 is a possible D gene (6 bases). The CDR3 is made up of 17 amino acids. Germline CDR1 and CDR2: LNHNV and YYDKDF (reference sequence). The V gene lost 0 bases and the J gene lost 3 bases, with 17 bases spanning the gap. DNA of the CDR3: TGTGCCACCAGCAGAGATCGTTCAGGGGCGCTTTACTATGGCTACACCTTC. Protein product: CATSRDRSGALYYGYTF.

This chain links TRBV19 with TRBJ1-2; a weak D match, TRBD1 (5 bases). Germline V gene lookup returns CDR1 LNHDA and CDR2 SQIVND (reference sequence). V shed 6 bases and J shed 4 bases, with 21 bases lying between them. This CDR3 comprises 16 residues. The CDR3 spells CASSSPRTQTGYGYTF. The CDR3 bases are TGTGCCAGTAGCTCTCCCCGAACCCAAACAGGCTATGGCTACACCTTC.

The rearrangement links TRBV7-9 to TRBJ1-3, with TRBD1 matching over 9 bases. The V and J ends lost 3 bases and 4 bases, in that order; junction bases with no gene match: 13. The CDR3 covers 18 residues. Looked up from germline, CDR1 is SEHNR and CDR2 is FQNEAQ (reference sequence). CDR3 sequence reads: CASSLGFEGQGAGNTIYF. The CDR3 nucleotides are TGTGCCAGCAGCTTGGGGTTCGAGGGACAGGGTGCAGGAAACACCATATATTTT.

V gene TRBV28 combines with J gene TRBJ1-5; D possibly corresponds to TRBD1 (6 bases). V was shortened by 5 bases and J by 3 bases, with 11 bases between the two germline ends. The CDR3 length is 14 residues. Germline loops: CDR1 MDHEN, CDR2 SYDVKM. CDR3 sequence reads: CASSQTGSNQPQHF. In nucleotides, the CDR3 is TGTGCCAGCAGTCAAACAGGGTCCAATCAGCCCCAGCATTTT.

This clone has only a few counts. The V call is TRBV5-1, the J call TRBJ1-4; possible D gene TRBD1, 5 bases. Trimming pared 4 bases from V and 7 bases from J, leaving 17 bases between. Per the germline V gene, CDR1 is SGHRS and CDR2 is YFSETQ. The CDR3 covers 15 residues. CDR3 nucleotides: TGCGCCAGCAGCAATAGGAGGGACGGACGTGAAAAACTGTTTTTT. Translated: CASSNRRDGREKLFF.

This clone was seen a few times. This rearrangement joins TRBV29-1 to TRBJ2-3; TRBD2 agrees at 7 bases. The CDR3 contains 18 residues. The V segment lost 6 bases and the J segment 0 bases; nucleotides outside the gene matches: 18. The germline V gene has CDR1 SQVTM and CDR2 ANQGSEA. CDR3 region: CSVGGIMSSGSSTDTQYF. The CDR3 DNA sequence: TGCAGCGTGGGGGGTATTATGTCTAGCGGATCTAGCACAGATACGCAGTATTTT.

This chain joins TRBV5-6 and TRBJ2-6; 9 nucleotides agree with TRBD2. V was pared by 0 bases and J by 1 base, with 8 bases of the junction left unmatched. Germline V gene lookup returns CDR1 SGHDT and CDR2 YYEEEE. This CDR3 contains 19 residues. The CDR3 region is CASSLALVSGSSGANVLTF. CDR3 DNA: TGTGCCAGCAGCTTGGCCTTGGTTAGCGGGAGTTCTGGGGCCAACGTCCTGACTTTC. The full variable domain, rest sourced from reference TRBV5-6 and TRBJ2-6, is DAGVTQSPTHLIKTRGQQVTLRCSPKSGHDTVSWYQQALGQGPQFIFQYYEEEERQRGNFPDRFSGHQFPNYSSELNVNALLLGDSALYLCASSLALVSGSSGANVLTFGAGSRLTVL.

CDR3 sequence reads: CASSLIPGGFSYGYTF. The CDR3 DNA is TGTGCCAGCAGTTTAATCCCTGGGGGCTTTTCCTATGGCTACACCTTC. The rearrangement joins TRBV28 to TRBJ1-2; D might be TRBD1 (6 bases). CDR1 is MDHEN and CDR2 is SYDVKM in the germline V gene. The CDR3 consists of 16 residues. The germline V and J ends were trimmed by 2 bases and 4 bases, with 17 bases remaining between them.

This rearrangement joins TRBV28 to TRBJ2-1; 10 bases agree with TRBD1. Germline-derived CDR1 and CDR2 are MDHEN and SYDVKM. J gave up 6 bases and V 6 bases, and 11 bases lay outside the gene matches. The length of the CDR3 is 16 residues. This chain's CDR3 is CASSPTRDRGGNEQFF. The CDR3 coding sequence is TGTGCCAGCAGCCCAACCCGGGACAGGGGTGGCAATGAGCAGTTCTTC. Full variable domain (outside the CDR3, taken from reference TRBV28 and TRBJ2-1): DVKVTQSSRYLVKRTGEKVFLECVQDMDHENMFWYRQDPGLGLRLIYFSYDVKMKEKGDIPEGYSVSREKKERFSLILESASTNQTSMYLCASSPTRDRGGNEQFFGPGTRLTVL.

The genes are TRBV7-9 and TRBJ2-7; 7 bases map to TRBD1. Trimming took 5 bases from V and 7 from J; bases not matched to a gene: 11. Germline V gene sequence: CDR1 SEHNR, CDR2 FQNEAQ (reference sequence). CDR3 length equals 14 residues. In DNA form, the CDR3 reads TGTGCCAGCAGCGCGAAGTACAGGGGAGATGAGCAGTACTTC. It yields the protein CASSAKYRGDEQYF.

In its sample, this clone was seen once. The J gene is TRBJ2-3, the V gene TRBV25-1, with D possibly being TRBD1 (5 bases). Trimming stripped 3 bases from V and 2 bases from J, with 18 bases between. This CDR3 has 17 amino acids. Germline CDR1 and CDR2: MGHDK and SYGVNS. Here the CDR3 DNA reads TGTGCCAGCAGTGATGGCCTGGGAACAGGAAACACAGATACGCAGTATTTT. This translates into CASSDGLGTGNTDTQYF.